This entry features one T cell receptor beta chain sequence. There is no known antigen for this receptor. Base quality data are lacking; no much larger clone is found one base away. Looking up the germline V gene yields CDR1 KGHDR and CDR2 SFDVKD. V was cut back by 3 bases and J by 5 bases, leaving a gap of 20 bases between them. The CDR3 has 17 amino acids, counting the end cysteine and phenylalanine. Only CDR3 DNA remains: 51 bases, in frame from the first base. This record comes from a study of blood T cell repertoires in COVID-19 (dated by TCRdb to about 2020). Looking at the study overall: The collaborator samples originated in the United States, Italy and Spain and spanned the acute and convalescent phases of COVID-19. The prospective study material was composed of cDNA or gDNA derived from T cells, B-cell-depleted T cells, or PBMCs. The dataset comprised deeply sampled blood TCRbeta repertoires from subjects exposed to, actively infected with, or recovered from COVID-19. The repertoires were made available in a free public database intended to serve as a resource for research on the immune response to SARS-CoV-2. The samples were drawn from two sources: the first 160 participants of the ongoing ImmuneRACE study, and approximately 1,300 subjects contributed by 6 global collaborators. A de-identified subject ID, COVID-19 status, age in years and sex were almost always included in the sample metadata. Where available, HLA class I and class II types were obtained from metadata supplied by the sample provider rather than from assay-based typing. What the research found in general, with its limitations: The quantity of clinical and demographic metadata differed by source and by participant and was supplied without curation.

TCRbeta CDR3 regions were amplified from genomic DNA using the immunoSEQ Assay, a bias-controlled multiplex PCR. As for the original processing: Within the assay, amplification of reference gene primers was used to estimate how many nucleated cells each sample contained. To quantify the absolute abundance of each unique TCRbeta CDR3 rearrangement, sequence reads were collapsed and filtered. Productive Simpson clonality was computed per sample as the square root of Simpson's diversity index over productive rearrangements. TCRdb mirrors the immuneACCESS table, restricted to in-frame sequences. Some clones are absent from its copies; in checked studies, under half trace to an unresolved V gene, and the reason for the others is unknown. V, J and clone size were drawn from that table, and D and trimming were deduced from the DNA. The sample profile shows around 260,000 clones; 70% to 90% of them were found once. Together, the top ten hold about 2.1% of the sample.

The collaborating institutions used their own protocols to collect whole blood in K2EDTA tubes. Collaborator samples were shipped for TCRbeta analysis as frozen whole blood, isolated PBMCs, or DNA extracted from either sample type. The sequence links TRBV24-1 to TRBJ2-3, with TRBD2 tentatively as D gene (6 bases match). The sequenced sample consisted of peripheral blood. This receptor was identified in a woman aged 50 to 60 with acute or convalescent COVID-19. The CDR3 region has the sequence CATSDPSVDGSLDTQYF. The DNA is as follows: TGTGCCACCAGTGATCCCTCCGTTGACGGGAGTTTAGATACGCAGTATTTT.